This T cell receptor beta chain comes out of a study of blood T cell repertoires in COVID-19. In the study overall: T cells, B-cell-depleted T cells, or PBMCs provided the cDNA or gDNA that served as material.

As originally analysed: Amplified reference gene primers provided the basis for estimating nucleated cell counts. This table comes from immunoSEQ multiplex PCR, and its TCRdb copy is limited to in-frame clones, with some not included. D and trimming come from the DNA, and the V and J calls and clone size come from that table. Of tens of thousands of clones listed, around 88% were seen once; the top ten hold about 4.9%. This CDR3 contains 14 residues. V shed 4 bases and J shed 4 bases, with 11 bases lying between them. Germline CDR1 reads SGHRS; CDR2 reads YFSETQ. The genes are TRBV5-1 and TRBJ2-2; D is unclear. The receptor comes from a man aged 60 to 75 with acute or convalescent COVID-19. The sample comprised peripheral blood. CDR3 sequence: CASSRSSITGELFF. The DNA for the CDR3 is TGCGCCAGCAGCCGGAGCTCGATCACCGGGGAGCTGTTTTTT.